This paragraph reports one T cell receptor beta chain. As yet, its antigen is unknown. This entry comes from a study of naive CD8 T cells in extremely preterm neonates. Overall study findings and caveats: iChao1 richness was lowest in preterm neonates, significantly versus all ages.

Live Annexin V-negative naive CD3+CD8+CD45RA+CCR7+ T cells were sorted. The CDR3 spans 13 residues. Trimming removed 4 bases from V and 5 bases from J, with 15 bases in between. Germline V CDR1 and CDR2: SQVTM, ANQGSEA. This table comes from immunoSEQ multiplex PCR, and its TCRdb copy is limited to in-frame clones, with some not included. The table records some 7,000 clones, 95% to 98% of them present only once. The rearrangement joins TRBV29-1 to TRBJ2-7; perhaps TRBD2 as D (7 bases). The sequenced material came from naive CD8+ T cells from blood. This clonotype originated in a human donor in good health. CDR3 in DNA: TGCAGCGTTGTTGAGGGGGGGCGGGACGAGCAGTACTTC. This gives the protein CSVVEGGRDEQYF.